The entry below gives a single T cell receptor beta chain sequence along with its context. Antigen: not known. The data originate from a study of chemoradiotherapy in HPV16-positive cancers. Study in general: Candidate HPV-specific T-cell clones and common TCR motifs came from functional assays in two HPV16-positive patients.

Repertoires were sampled repeatedly during chemoradiotherapy. Sequencing was performed with immunoSEQ multiplex PCR; in TCRdb, only in-frame clones are kept and a portion is missing. Seen here are 8,400 or so clones, 70% to 90% observed once, and the top ten hold roughly 3.8%. Findings of the study overall: In HPV16-positive patients, HPV-responsive T-cell expansion tracked better recurrence-free survival. During treatment, candidate HPV-specific clones and E7-related motifs expanded in tumor.

The sample was blood, taken from a patient who underwent chemoradiotherapy. The sequence was obtained from a human donor with HPV-associated anogenital cancer.

CDR3 sequence (DNA): TGTGCCAGCAGCAAAGCTGGGATGGGGCGTGGCTCCATGAACACTGAAGCTTTCTTT. Protein sequence: CASSKAGMGRGSMNTEAFF. The chain combines TRBV21-1 with TRBJ1-1; TRBD1 is taken as the D call from the table, unchecked against the DNA. TRBV21-1 represents a pseudogene. The CDR3 is made up of 19 amino acids.